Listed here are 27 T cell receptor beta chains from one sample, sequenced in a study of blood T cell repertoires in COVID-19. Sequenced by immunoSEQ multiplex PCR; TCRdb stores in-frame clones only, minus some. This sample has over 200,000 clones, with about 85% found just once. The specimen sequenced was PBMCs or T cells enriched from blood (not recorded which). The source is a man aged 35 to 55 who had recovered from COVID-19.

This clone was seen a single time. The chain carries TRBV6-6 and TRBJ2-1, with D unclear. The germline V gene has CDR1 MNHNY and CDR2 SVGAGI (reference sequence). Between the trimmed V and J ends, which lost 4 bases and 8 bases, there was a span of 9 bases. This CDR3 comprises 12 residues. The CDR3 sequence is CASSSLPDEQFF. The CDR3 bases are TGTGCCAGCAGTTCCCTACCCGATGAGCAGTTCTTC.

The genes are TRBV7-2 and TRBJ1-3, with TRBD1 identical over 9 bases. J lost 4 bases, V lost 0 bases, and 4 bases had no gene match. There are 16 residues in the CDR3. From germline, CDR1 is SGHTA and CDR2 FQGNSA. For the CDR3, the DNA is TGTGCCAGCAGCTTAGCGGGGACAGGGAACGGAAACACCATATATTTT. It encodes CASSLAGTGNGNTIYF.

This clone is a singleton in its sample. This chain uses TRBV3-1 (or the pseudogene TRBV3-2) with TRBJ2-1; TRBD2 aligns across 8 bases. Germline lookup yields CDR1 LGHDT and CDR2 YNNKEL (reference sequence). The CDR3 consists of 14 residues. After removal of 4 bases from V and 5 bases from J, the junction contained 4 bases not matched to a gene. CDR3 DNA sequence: TGTGCCAGCAGCCCGAGCGGGAGTCACAATGAGCAGTTCTTC. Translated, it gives CASSPSGSHNEQFF.

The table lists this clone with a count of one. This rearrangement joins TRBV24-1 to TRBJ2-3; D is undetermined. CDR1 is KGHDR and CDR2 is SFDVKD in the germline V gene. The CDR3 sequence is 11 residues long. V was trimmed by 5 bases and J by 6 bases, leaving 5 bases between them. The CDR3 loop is CATSVRDTQYF. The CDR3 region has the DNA TGTGCCACCAGTGTCCGGGATACGCAGTATTTT.

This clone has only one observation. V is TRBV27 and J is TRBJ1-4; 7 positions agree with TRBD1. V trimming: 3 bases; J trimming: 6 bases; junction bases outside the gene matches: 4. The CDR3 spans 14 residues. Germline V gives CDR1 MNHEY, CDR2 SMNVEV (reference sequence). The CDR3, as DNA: TGTGCCAGCAGTTTCCGCAGGGGGGATGAAAAACTGTTTTTT. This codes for CASSFRRGDEKLFF. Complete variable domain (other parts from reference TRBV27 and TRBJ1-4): EAQVTQNPRYLITVTGKKLTVTCSQNMNHEYMSWYRQDPGLGLRQIYYSMNVEVTDKGDVPEGYKVSRKEKRNFPLILESPSPNQTSLYFCASSFRRGDEKLFFGSGTQLSVL.

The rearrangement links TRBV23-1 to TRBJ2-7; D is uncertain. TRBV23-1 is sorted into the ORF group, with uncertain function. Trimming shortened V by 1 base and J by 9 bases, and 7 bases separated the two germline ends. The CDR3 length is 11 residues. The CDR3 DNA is TGCGCCAGCAGTCAATTCCCAGGGCAGTACTTC. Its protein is CASSQFPGQYF.

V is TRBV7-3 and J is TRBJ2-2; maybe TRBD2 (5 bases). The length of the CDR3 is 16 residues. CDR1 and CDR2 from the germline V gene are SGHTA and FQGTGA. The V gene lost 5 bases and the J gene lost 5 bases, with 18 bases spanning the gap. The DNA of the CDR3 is TGTGCCAGCAGCCTGCTGGGCGAGGCGGGTACCGGGGAGCTGTTTTTT. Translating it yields CASSLLGEAGTGELFF.

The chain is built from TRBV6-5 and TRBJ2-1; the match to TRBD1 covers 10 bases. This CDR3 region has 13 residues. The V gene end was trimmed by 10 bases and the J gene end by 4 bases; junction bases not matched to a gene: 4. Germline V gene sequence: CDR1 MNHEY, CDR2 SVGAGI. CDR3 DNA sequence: TGTGCCACCCGGACAGGGGGGTACAATGAGCAGTTCTTC. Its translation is CATRTGGYNEQFF.

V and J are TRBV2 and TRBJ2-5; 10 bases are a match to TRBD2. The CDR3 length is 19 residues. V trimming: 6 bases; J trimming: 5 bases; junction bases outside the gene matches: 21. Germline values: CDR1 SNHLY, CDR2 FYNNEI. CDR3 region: CASSRGGASGRSSVETQYF. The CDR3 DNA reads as TGTGCCAGCAGCCGTGGGGGGGCTAGCGGGAGAAGTTCGGTGGAGACCCAGTACTTC. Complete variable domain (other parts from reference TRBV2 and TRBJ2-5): EPEVTQTPSHQVTQMGQEVILRCVPISNHLYFYWYRQILGQKVEFLVSFYNNEISEKSEIFDDQFSVERPDGSNFTLKIRSTKLEDSAMYFCASSRGGASGRSSVETQYFGPGTRLLVL.

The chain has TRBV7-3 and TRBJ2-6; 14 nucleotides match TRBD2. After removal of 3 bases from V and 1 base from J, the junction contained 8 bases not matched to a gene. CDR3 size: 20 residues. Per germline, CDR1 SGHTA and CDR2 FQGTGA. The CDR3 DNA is TGTGCCAGCAGCTTGGTCTCGGGACTAGCGGGAGTATCTGGGGCCAACGTCCTGACTTTC. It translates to CASSLVSGLAGVSGANVLTF.

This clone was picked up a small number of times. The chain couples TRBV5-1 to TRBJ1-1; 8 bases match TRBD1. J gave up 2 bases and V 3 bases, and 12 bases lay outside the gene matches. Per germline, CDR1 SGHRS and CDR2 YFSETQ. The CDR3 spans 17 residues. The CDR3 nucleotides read TGCGCCAGCAGCTCCCGACAGGGGTCTGTCCGAAACACTGAAGCTTTCTTT. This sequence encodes CASSSRQGSVRNTEAFF.

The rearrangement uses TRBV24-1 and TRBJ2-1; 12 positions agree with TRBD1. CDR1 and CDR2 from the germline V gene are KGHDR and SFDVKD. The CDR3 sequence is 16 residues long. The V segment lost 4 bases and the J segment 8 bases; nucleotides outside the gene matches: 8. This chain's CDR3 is CATSDPGTGGSDEQFF. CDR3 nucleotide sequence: TGTGCCACCAGTGACCCCGGGACAGGGGGCTCCGATGAGCAGTTCTTC.

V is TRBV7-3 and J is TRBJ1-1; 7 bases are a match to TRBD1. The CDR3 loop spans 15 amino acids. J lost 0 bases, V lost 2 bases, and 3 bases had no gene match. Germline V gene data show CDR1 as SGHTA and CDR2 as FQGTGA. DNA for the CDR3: TGTGCCAGCAGCTTACAGGGGGGACTGAACACTGAAGCTTTCTTT. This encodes CASSLQGGLNTEAFF.

The CDR3 DNA reads as TGTGCCAGCAGTGGGATTGGCGGGAGTCTGTACGAGCAGTACTTC. It encodes CASSGIGGSLYEQYF. The rearrangement joins TRBV2 to TRBJ2-7, with TRBD2 identical over 7 bases. The CDR3 consists of 15 residues. Losses at the gene ends were 4 bases for V and 4 bases for J; bases not matched to a gene: 10. CDR1 is SNHLY, CDR2 FYNNEI, per germline.

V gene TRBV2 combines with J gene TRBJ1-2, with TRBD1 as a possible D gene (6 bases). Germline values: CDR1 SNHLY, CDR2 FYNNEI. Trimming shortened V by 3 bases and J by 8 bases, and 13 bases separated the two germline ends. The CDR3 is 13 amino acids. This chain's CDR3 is CASSDRLQGGYTF. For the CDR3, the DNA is TGTGCCAGCAGTGATCGACTACAGGGAGGCTACACCTTC.

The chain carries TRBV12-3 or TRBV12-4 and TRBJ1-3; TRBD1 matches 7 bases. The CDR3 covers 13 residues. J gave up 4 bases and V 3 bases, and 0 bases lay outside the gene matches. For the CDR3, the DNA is TGTGCCAGCAGTTTGGACAGGGGAAACACCATATATTTT. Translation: CASSLDRGNTIYF.

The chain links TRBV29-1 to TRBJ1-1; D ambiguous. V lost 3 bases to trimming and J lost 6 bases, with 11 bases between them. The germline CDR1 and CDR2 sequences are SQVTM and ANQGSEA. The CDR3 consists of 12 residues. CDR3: CSVDSSSPEAFF. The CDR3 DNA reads TGCAGCGTTGACTCCAGTAGCCCTGAAGCTTTCTTT.

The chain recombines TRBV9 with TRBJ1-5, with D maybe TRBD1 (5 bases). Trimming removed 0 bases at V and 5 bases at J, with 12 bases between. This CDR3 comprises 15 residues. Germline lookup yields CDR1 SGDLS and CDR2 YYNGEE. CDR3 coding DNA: TGTGCCAGCAGCGTAGATGGAGCCAGGGATCAGCCCCAGCATTTT. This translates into CASSVDGARDQPQHF.

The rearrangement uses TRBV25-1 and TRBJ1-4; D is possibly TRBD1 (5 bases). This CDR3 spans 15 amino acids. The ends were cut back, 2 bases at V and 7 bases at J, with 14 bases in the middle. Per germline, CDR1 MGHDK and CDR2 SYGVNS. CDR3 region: CASSETEVGGEKLFF. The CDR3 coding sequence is TGTGCCAGCAGTGAAACCGAGGTGGGGGGTGAAAAACTGTTTTTT.

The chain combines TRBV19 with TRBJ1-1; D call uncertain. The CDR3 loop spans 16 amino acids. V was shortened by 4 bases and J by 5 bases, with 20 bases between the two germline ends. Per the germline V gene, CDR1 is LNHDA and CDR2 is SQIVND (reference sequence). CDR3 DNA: TGTGCCAGTAGTAAACAGTTCGGATCAAGACCGACTGAAGCTTTCTTT. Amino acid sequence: CASSKQFGSRPTEAFF.

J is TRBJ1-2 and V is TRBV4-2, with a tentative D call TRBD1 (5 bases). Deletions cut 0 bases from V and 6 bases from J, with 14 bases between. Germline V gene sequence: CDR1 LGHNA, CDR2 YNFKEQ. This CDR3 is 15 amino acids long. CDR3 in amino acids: CASSQDGGNRDGYTF. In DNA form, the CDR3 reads TGTGCCAGCAGCCAAGATGGGGGGAATCGGGATGGCTACACCTTC.

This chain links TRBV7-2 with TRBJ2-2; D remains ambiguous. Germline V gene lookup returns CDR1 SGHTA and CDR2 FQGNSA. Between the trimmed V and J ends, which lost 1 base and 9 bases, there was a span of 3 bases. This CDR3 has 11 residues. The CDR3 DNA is TGTGCCAGCAGCTTAGTCAGGGAGCTGTTTTTT. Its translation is CASSLVRELFF. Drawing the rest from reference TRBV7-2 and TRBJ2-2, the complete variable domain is GAGVSQSPSNKVTEKGKDVELRCDPISGHTALYWYRQSLGQGLEFLIYFQGNSAPDKSGLPSDRFSAERTGGSVSTLTIQRTQQEDSAVYLCASSLVRELFFGEGSRLTVL.

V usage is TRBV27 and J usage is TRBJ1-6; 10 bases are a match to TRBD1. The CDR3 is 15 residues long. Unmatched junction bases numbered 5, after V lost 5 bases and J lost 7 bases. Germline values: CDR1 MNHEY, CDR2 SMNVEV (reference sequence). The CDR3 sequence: CASSLGTGDNSPLHF. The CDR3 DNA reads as TGTGCCAGCAGTCTCGGGACAGGGGACAATTCACCCCTCCACTTT.

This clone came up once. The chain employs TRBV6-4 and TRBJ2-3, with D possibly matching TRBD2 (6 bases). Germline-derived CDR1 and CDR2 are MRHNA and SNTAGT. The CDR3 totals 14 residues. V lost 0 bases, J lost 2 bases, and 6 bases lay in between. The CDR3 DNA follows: TGTGCCAGCAGTGACTCGCGGGACACAGATACGCAGTATTTT. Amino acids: CASSDSRDTDTQYF.

The CDR3 is CAWNPTGSVGNTIYF. CDR3 DNA: TGTGCCTGGAACCCGACAGGGTCAGTTGGAAACACCATATATTTT. J is TRBJ1-3 and V is TRBV30, with TRBD1 matching over 7 bases. Germline lookup yields CDR1 GTSNPN and CDR2 SVGIG (reference sequence). This CDR3 comprises 15 residues. V lost 4 bases and J lost 3; bases outside the gene matches: 9. The full variable domain, rest sourced from reference TRBV30 and TRBJ1-3, is SQTIHQWPATLVQPVGSPLSLECTVEGTSNPNLYWYRQAAGRGLQLLFYSVGIGQISSEVPQNLSASRPQDRQFILSSKKLLLSDSGFYLCAWNPTGSVGNTIYFGEGSWLTVV.

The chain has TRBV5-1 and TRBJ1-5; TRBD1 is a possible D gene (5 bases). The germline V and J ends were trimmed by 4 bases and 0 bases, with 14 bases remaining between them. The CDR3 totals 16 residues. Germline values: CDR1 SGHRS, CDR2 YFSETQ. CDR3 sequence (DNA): TGCGCCAGCAGCCTAGGACCGACAGATAGCAATCAGCCCCAGCATTTT. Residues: CASSLGPTDSNQPQHF.

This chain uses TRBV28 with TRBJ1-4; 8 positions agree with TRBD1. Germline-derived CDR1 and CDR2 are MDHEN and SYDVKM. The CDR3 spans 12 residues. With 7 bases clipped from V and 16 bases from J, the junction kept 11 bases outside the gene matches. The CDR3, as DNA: TGTGCCAGCAACCGGGCGGACAGGGATCGGTTTTTT. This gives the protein CASNRADRDRFF.